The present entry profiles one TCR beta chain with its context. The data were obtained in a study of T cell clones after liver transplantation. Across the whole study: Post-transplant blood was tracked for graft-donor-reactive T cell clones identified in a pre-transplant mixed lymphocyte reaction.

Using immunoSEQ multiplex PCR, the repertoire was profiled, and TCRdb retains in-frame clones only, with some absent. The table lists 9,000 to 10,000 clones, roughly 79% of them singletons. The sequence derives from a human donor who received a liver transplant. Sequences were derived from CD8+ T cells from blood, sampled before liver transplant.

The chain's CDR3 is CASSAVPIGELFF. The CDR3 DNA reads TGTGCCAGCAGCGCCGTCCCTATCGGGGAGCTGTTTTTT. The gene calls are TRBV2 and TRBJ2-2; D is unclear. Trimming cost V 6 bases and J 7 bases, with 12 bases left between them. This CDR3 is built from 13 residues. Germline V gene sequence: CDR1 SNHLY, CDR2 FYNNEI. The entire variable domain, with the rest obtained from reference TRBV2 and TRBJ2-2, is as follows: EPEVTQTPSHQVTQMGQEVILRCVPISNHLYFYWYRQILGQKVEFLVSFYNNEISEKSEIFDDQFSVERPDGSNFTLKIRSTKLEDSAMYFCASSAVPIGELFFGEGSRLTVL.